One and the same sample provided the 31 T cell receptor beta chains below, sequenced in a study of control samples from healthy donors and cancer patients (dated by TCRdb to the early 2020s). The library relied on the immunoSEQ multiplex PCR assay. In TCRdb, the immuneACCESS table is reduced to in-frame sequences with V and J assigned. These tables do not hold every clone; where another copy was compared, an unresolved V gene accounts for under half, and the others remain unexplained. This specimen's table enumerates 150,000 to 200,000 clones. Less than 2.5% of the sample is held by the ten biggest clonotypes. The sequencing sample was made of blood. Every receptor here comes from a woman aged 25 to 45 in good health.

Note on this clone: Its ends do not fully match the called genes, so a read error is possible. Other nucleotide sequences from this sample produce the same CDR3. The chain employs TRBV20-1 and TRBJ1-2, with D uncertain. The germline V gene encodes CDR1 DFQATT and CDR2 SNEGSKA (reference sequence). CDR3 length: 10 residues. CDR3 coding DNA: TGTAGTGGGAGTAACTATGGCTACACCTTC. This gives the protein CSGSNYGYTF.

The V call is TRBV7-2, the J call TRBJ2-6; no clear D gene. V lost 6 bases to trimming and J lost 0 bases, with 6 bases between them. This CDR3 comprises 14 residues. Looked up from germline, CDR1 is SGHTA and CDR2 is FQGNSA. The CDR3: CASRGSSGANVLTF. The CDR3, as DNA: TGTGCCAGCAGGGGAAGCTCTGGGGCCAACGTCCTGACTTTC.

The chain carries TRBV5-4 and TRBJ2-4; 10 nucleotides line up with TRBD1. The J segment lost 0 bases and the V segment lost 4 bases, leaving 4 bases of the junction unmatched. The CDR3 contains 16 residues. Germline values: CDR1 SGHNT, CDR2 YYREEE (reference sequence). CDR3 nucleotides: TGTGCCAGCAGCCGGGGACAGGGGCTAGCCAAAAACATTCAGTACTTC. Its translation is CASSRGQGLAKNIQYF. The variable domain in full, completed from reference TRBV5-4 and TRBJ2-4, reads ETGVTQSPTHLIKTRGQQVTLRCSSQSGHNTVSWYQQALGQGPQFIFQYYREEENGRGNFPPRFSGLQFPNYSSELNVNALELDDSALYLCASSRGQGLAKNIQYFGAGTRLSVL.

This chain joins TRBV14 and TRBJ1-2; D remains unclear. Trimming stripped 2 bases from V and 7 bases from J, with 11 bases between. The length of the CDR3 is 13 residues. CDR1 and CDR2 from the germline V gene are SGHDN and FVKESK. The CDR3 DNA follows: TGTGCCAGCAGCCAACAGGTGTATGGTGGCTACACCTTC. Its protein product is CASSQQVYGGYTF.

J is TRBJ2-7 and V is TRBV29-1; D unresolved. V lost 3 bases to trimming and J lost 0 bases, with 12 bases between them. This CDR3 is 14 amino acids long. The V gene's germline CDR1 is SQVTM and CDR2 ANQGSEA. CDR3 in amino acids: CSVEGISGSYEQYF. CDR3 DNA sequence: TGCAGCGTTGAGGGCATATCAGGCTCCTACGAGCAGTACTTC.

The chain combines TRBV5-1 with TRBJ2-7, with TRBD2 identical over 8 bases. CDR3 length equals 14 residues. The germline CDR1 and CDR2 sequences are SGHRS and YFSETQ. Trimming removed 1 base from V and 4 bases from J; junction bases left unmatched: 4. CDR3 protein: CASSLSGGVYEQYF. CDR3 DNA: TGCGCCAGCAGCTTGAGCGGGGGTGTATACGAGCAGTACTTC. Using reference TRBV5-1 and TRBJ2-7 for the parts outside the CDR3, the full variable domain is KAGVTQTPRYLIKTRGQQVTLSCSPISGHRSVSWYQQTPGQGLQFLFEYFSETQRNKGNFPGRFSGRQFSNSRSEMNVSTLELGDSALYLCASSLSGGVYEQYFGPGTRLTVT.

This rearrangement joins TRBV18 to TRBJ1-3; tentatively, D is TRBD1 (5 bases). The V end was cut by 2 bases, the J end by 1 base, with 12 bases between. Germline CDR1 and CDR2: KGHSH and LQKENI. The CDR3 length is 16 residues. The CDR3 loop is CASSPYEGWSGNTIYF. The CDR3, as DNA: TGTGCCAGCTCACCATACGAGGGGTGGTCTGGAAACACCATATATTTT.

The rearrangement uses TRBV27 and TRBJ1-2; D perhaps matches TRBD1 (6 bases). With 3 bases removed from V and 13 bases from J, the gap between germline ends came to 12 bases. This CDR3 has 11 residues. Germline CDR1 MNHEY, CDR2 SMNVEV (reference sequence). The CDR3 coding sequence is TGTGCCAGCAGTTTCCGGGGGGCGTTCACCTTC. Its translation is CASSFRGAFTF.

The chain joins TRBV10-2 to TRBJ2-7, with D possibly being TRBD1 or TRBD2 (5 bases each). The V end lost 8 bases, the J end lost 2 bases, and 13 bases lay between the germline ends. This CDR3 region has 13 residues. Germline values: CDR1 WSHSY, CDR2 SAAADI. The CDR3 here is CASAGAAPYEQYF. The DNA for the CDR3 is TGCGCCAGCGCCGGGGCAGCACCCTACGAGCAGTACTTC.

For this clone: This sample includes further DNA sequences coding for the same CDR3. The chain carries TRBV20-1 and TRBJ1-1, with D unresolved. The V end was cut by 0 bases, the J end by 4 bases, with 3 bases between. CDR3 length: 11 residues. In germline, CDR1 is DFQATT, CDR2 SNEGSKA (reference sequence). The CDR3 DNA sequence: TGCAGTGCTAGAGACCTCACTGAAGCTTTCTTT. Its protein is CSARDLTEAFF.

The J gene is TRBJ2-4, the V gene TRBV25-1; the D gene is possibly TRBD2 (6 bases). The CDR3 has 15 amino acids. V lost 6 bases and J 9 bases, leaving 21 bases between the germline ends. CDR1 MGHDK and CDR2 SYGVNS come from the germline V gene. The DNA for the CDR3 is TGTGCCAGCAGCGCCTCGTGGGGGGAAGAGGCCATTCAGTACTTC. The encoded protein is CASSASWGEEAIQYF. The variable domain in full, completed from reference TRBV25-1 and TRBJ2-4, reads EADIYQTPRYLVIGTGKKITLECSQTMGHDKMYWYQQDPGMELHLIHYSYGVNSTEKGDLSSESTVSRIRTEHFPLTLESARPSHTSQYLCASSASWGEEAIQYFGAGTRLSVL.

This rearrangement joins TRBV29-1 to TRBJ1-2; 9 bases align to TRBD1. This CDR3 spans 13 amino acids. Germline-derived CDR1 and CDR2 are SQVTM and ANQGSEA. The V gene end was trimmed by 4 bases and the J gene end by 0 bases; junction bases not matched to a gene: 0. The CDR3, as DNA: TGCAGCGTTGGACAGGGGGCTAACTATGGCTACACCTTC. It translates to CSVGQGANYGYTF.

This chain connects TRBV5-1 to TRBJ2-7; 7 bases map to TRBD2. Trimming cost V 5 bases and J 0 bases; bases outside gene matches: 2. CDR1 and CDR2 (germline): SGHRS, YFSETQ. The CDR3 covers 13 residues. CDR3 sequence reads: CASRWGGSYEQYF. In DNA form, the CDR3 reads TGCGCCAGCAGGTGGGGGGGCTCCTACGAGCAGTACTTC. The full variable domain, completed using reference TRBV5-1 and TRBJ2-7, is KAGVTQTPRYLIKTRGQQVTLSCSPISGHRSVSWYQQTPGQGLQFLFEYFSETQRNKGNFPGRFSGRQFSNSRSEMNVSTLELGDSALYLCASRWGGSYEQYFGPGTRLTVT.

V is TRBV11-2 and J is TRBJ2-1, with 8 bases fitting TRBD2. The ends lost 1 base at V and 10 bases at J; junction bases unmatched: 6. The CDR3 is made up of 14 amino acids. From germline, CDR1 is SGHAT and CDR2 FQNNGV. The CDR3 loop reads CASSLGGGYGEQFF. For the CDR3, the DNA is TGTGCCAGCAGCTTAGGCGGGGGGTACGGCGAGCAGTTCTTC.

The genes are TRBV5-6 and TRBJ1-2; D ambiguous. Germline assignment: CDR1 SGHDT and CDR2 YYEEEE. The CDR3 runs 11 residues. V was pared by 4 bases and J by 8 bases, with 9 bases between. In DNA, the CDR3 is TGTGCCAGCAGCGTAGAGTCCGGCTACACCTTC. Translating gives CASSVESGYTF.

The CDR3 sequence: CASGTGNEKLFF. Written as DNA, the CDR3 is TGCGCCAGCGGGACGGGTAATGAAAAACTGTTTTTT. The rearrangement links TRBV10-1 to TRBJ1-4; TRBD1 might be the D (5 bases). The CDR3 has 12 amino acids. CDR1 and CDR2 from the germline V gene are WNHNN and SYGVQD (reference sequence). V lost 8 bases and J 4 bases, leaving 8 bases between the germline ends.

The chain has TRBV27 and TRBJ2-7; TRBD1 might be the D (6 bases). CDR1 and CDR2 from the germline V gene are MNHEY and SMNVEV (reference sequence). Trimming pared 0 bases from V and 2 bases from J, leaving 11 bases between. This CDR3 is 15 amino acids long. The CDR3 loop is CASSLSPDSPYEQYF. Written as DNA, the CDR3 is TGTGCCAGCAGTTTATCGCCGGACAGTCCCTACGAGCAGTACTTC.

A word on this clone: The identical CDR3 is also encoded by other nucleotide sequences in the sample. This chain joins TRBV18 and TRBJ2-1; D is perhaps TRBD2 (7 bases). In germline, CDR1 is KGHSH, CDR2 LQKENI. The length of the CDR3 is 14 residues. Trimming removed 6 bases from V and 7 bases from J, with 16 bases in between. The CDR3 reads CASSPGGGYNEQFF. The CDR3 DNA reads TGTGCCAGCTCCCCCGGCGGGGGCTATAATGAGCAGTTCTTC.

This chain joins TRBV6-2 or TRBV6-3 and TRBJ2-5; 7 positions agree with TRBD1. J was trimmed by 1 base and V by 6 bases; bases with no gene match: 5. The CDR3 length is 14 residues. The germline CDR1 and CDR2 sequences are MNHEY and SVGEGT. CDR3 residues: CASSLTGSQETQYF. The CDR3 DNA sequence: TGTGCCAGCAGCCTGACAGGGAGCCAAGAGACCCAGTACTTC.

The gene calls are TRBV29-1 and TRBJ2-1, with D possibly matching TRBD1 (5 bases). The CDR3 is 17 residues long. Deletions cut 1 base from V and 8 bases from J, with 24 bases between. CDR1 is SQVTM and CDR2 is ANQGSEA in the germline V gene. The CDR3 sequence: CSVEGPGLVGNMDEQFF. The DNA of the CDR3 is TGCAGCGTTGAAGGACCAGGGCTCGTCGGAAACATGGATGAGCAGTTCTTC.

This chain joins TRBV19 and TRBJ2-1, with D possibly called TRBD1 or TRBD2 (6 bases each). V lost 3 bases and J 0 bases, leaving 21 bases between the germline ends. Germline lookup yields CDR1 LNHDA and CDR2 SQIVND (reference sequence). This CDR3 region has 19 residues. The CDR3 here is CASSMGRTAGPRSYNEQFF. For the CDR3, the DNA is TGTGCCAGTAGTATGGGCCGGACAGCGGGTCCCCGCTCCTACAATGAGCAGTTCTTC.

The chain is built from TRBV11-2 and TRBJ2-3, with D tentatively TRBD1 (6 bases). Trimming pared 5 bases from V and 4 bases from J, leaving 19 bases between. The CDR3 runs 16 residues. CDR1 is SGHAT and CDR2 is FQNNGV in the germline V gene. The CDR3 here is CASSEHLQGTSDTQYF. For the CDR3, the DNA is TGTGCCAGCAGCGAACACTTACAGGGAACATCAGATACGCAGTATTTT.

The V and J genes are TRBV4-3 and TRBJ1-4, with 7 nucleotides matching TRBD1. CDR3 length: 15 amino acids. Germline V CDR1 and CDR2: LGHNA, YSLEER. With V trimmed by 1 base and J by 7 bases, 6 bases remained unmatched. The CDR3: CASSQARGGVEKLFF. In nucleotides, the CDR3 is TGCGCCAGCAGCCAAGCCAGGGGGGGCGTTGAAAAACTGTTTTTT.

CDR3 sequence: CASSLSDLEQETQYF. CDR3 nucleotide sequence: TGCGCCAGCAGCTTATCGGATCTGGAACAAGAGACCCAGTACTTC. V usage is TRBV5-1 and J usage is TRBJ2-5; D not resolved. The CDR3 covers 15 residues. Germline lookup yields CDR1 SGHRS and CDR2 YFSETQ. Trimming stripped 2 bases from V and 2 bases from J, with 13 bases between.

The chain joins TRBV28 to TRBJ1-6; D not certain. The CDR3 runs to 15 residues. V gave up 7 bases and J gave up 4 bases, with 14 bases separating them. Germline V CDR1 and CDR2: MDHEN, SYDVKM. DNA for the CDR3: TGTGCCAGCACGGAGGTTGGTCAATATAATTCACCCCTCCACTTT. Its protein product is CASTEVGQYNSPLHF.

This rearrangement joins TRBV24-1 to TRBJ1-2, with a tentative D call TRBD1 (5 bases). The CDR3 has 14 amino acids. In germline, CDR1 is KGHDR, CDR2 SFDVKD. V dropped 3 bases and J dropped 8 bases, with 15 bases sitting between them. The CDR3 sequence: CATSDPAQGGGYTF. CDR3 sequence (DNA): TGTGCCACCAGTGATCCCGCCCAGGGCGGAGGCTACACCTTC.

V and J are TRBV3-1 (or the pseudogene TRBV3-2) and TRBJ1-2, with D hard to call. The CDR3 contains 12 residues. V lost 5 bases and J 3 bases, leaving 7 bases between the germline ends. Germline-derived CDR1 and CDR2 are LGHDT and YNNKEL (reference sequence). The CDR3 nucleotides read TGTGCCAGCAGCATCGATTACTATGGCTACACCTTC. Amino acid sequence: CASSIDYYGYTF.

V is TRBV28 and J is TRBJ2-1; D is unresolved. The CDR3 has 17 residues. Trimming pared 5 bases from V and 6 bases from J, leaving 23 bases between. Germline loops: CDR1 MDHEN, CDR2 SYDVKM. CDR3 protein: CASSLQSEYSLSNEQFF. The DNA for the CDR3 is TGTGCCAGCAGTCTACAATCCGAGTACAGCTTGTCCAATGAGCAGTTCTTC.

For the CDR3, the DNA is TGCGCCAGCAAGCGGTGGAACGGTCAGTCTGCAACTAATGAAAAACTGTTTTTT. Translated: CASKRWNGQSATNEKLFF. The chain links TRBV5-1 to TRBJ1-4; D remains ambiguous. The CDR3 runs to 18 residues. The ends were cut back, 6 bases at V and 0 bases at J, with 21 bases in the middle. Germline values: CDR1 SGHRS, CDR2 YFSETQ. The full variable domain, its missing parts supplied by reference TRBV5-1 and TRBJ1-4, is KAGVTQTPRYLIKTRGQQVTLSCSPISGHRSVSWYQQTPGQGLQFLFEYFSETQRNKGNFPGRFSGRQFSNSRSEMNVSTLELGDSALYLCASKRWNGQSATNEKLFFGSGTQLSVL.

The chain couples TRBV29-1 to TRBJ1-1, with D unresolved. Germline V gene lookup returns CDR1 SQVTM and CDR2 ANQGSEA. V gave up 4 bases and J gave up 0 bases, with 9 bases separating them. The CDR3 is 13 residues long. CDR3 amino acids: CSVVGRMNTEAFF. For the CDR3, the DNA is TGCAGCGTTGTCGGCAGGATGAACACTGAAGCTTTCTTT.

J is TRBJ1-4 and V is TRBV5-1; the match to TRBD1 covers 7 bases. Unmatched junction bases numbered 7, after V lost 7 bases and J lost 4 bases. The CDR3 extends over 14 amino acids. Germline CDR1 and CDR2: SGHRS and YFSETQ. CDR3 in amino acids: CASAQGPGNEKLFF. The CDR3 DNA is TGCGCCAGCGCACAGGGGCCGGGTAATGAAAAACTGTTTTTT.